A selection of T cell receptor beta chains follows, all from one sample in a study of shared clonotypes between healthy human individuals. The table came from immunoSEQ multiplex PCR; TCRdb's copy has only in-frame clones and leaves some out. The repertoire holds about 2.4 million clones, with approximately 94% as singletons. Source material: naive CD4+ T cells from PBMCs. These receptors came from a man between 18 and 29 years old in good health. Some clones in this sample may be carry-over from other donors' samples. Both conserved end residues are part of each CDR3.

J,V,CDR3
TRBJ2-1,TRBV5-1,CASRTGAGSSYNEQFF
TRBJ2-1,TRBV30,CAWSLGVAYNEQFF
TRBJ1-3,TRBV29-1,CSVLINGNTIYF
TRBJ1-2,TRBV15,CATSRDGTYAGGYTF
TRBJ2-5,TRBV27,CASSAQLAGQETQYF
TRBJ2-3,TRBV7-2,CASSLEGLSTDTQYF
TRBJ2-7,TRBV2,CASSVTTGARLAKYF
TRBJ1-1,TRBV11-2,CASSPIRQEAFF
TRBJ2-2,TRBV7-2,CASSTGTSTGELFF
TRBJ2-1,TRBV7-7,CALGGLNNEQFF
TRBJ1-4,TRBV28,CASSQTGATNEKLFF
TRBJ1-1,TRBV18,CASSPSSLNTEAFF
TRBJ2-7,TRBV5-1,CASSLVSYEQYF
TRBJ2-3,TRBV28,CATSDRATDTQYF
TRBJ1-4,TRBV5-1,CASSTGQADEKLFF
TRBJ1-1,TRBV18,CASSPVTGAGTEAFF
TRBJ2-7,TRBV20-1,CSARWQYEQYF
TRBJ2-7,TRBV11-1,CASSSSRYEQYF
-,TRBV11-2,CASSLVAPASSYEQYF
TRBJ2-1,TRBV15,CATSTEPEAYNEQFF
TRBJ1-2,TRBV7-2,CASSNPGQGTNYGYTF
TRBJ2-1,TRBV7-3,CASSLMAARTGGVSLNEQFF
TRBJ2-5,TRBV5-1,CASSSGQGGQETQYF
TRBJ2-7,TRBV7-2,CASTDRTEQYF
TRBJ2-1,TRBV27,CASGRTVSSYNEQFF
TRBJ1-3,TRBV5-1,CASSGDRGAGNTIYF
TRBJ2-1,TRBV7-3,CASSSRRLGGIMNEQFF
TRBJ2-1,TRBV11-2,CASSLDRITNRGGNEQFF
TRBJ2-3,TRBV5-4,CASSSLTGQRTDTQYF
TRBJ2-2,TRBV13,CASSLQGWGENTGELFF
TRBJ2-1,TRBV30,CAWSVGVRNEQFF
TRBJ2-2,TRBV5-4,CASSLDEGGTGELFF
TRBJ2-3,TRBV5-1,CATAGQGASDTQYF
TRBJ2-7,TRBV5-1,CASRGGQGADEQYF
TRBJ2-3,TRBV12-5,CASAPGRAIGTDTQYF
TRBJ2-7,TRBV5-1,CASSLGTSGSVSYEQYF
TRBJ2-3,TRBV21-1,CASSTAGTYSTDTQYF